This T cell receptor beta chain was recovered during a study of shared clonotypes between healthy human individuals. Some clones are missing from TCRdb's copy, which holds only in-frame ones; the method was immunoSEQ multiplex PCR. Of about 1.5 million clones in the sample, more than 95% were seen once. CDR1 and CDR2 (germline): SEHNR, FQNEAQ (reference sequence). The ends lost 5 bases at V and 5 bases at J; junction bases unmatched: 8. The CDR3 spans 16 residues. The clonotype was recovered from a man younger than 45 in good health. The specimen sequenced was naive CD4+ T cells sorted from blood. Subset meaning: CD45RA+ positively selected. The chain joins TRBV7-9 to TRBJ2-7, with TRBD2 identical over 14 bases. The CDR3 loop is CASSPGLAGARNEQYF. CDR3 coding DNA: TGTGCCAGCAGCCCGGGACTAGCGGGAGCGCGGAACGAGCAGTACTTC.